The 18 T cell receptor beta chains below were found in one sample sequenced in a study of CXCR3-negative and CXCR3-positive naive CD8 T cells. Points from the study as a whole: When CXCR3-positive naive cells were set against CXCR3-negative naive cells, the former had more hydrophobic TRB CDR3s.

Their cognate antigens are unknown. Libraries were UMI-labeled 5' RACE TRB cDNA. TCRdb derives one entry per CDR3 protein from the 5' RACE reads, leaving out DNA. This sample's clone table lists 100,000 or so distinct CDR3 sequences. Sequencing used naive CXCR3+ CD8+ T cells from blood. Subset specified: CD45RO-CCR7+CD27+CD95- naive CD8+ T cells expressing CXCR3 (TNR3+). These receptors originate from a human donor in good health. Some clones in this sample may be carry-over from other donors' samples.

This CDR3 is CASSDGYDQYF. This rearrangement joins TRBV9 to TRBJ2-7. The CDR3 has 11 amino acids. Germline lookup yields CDR1 SGDLS and CDR2 YYNGEE.

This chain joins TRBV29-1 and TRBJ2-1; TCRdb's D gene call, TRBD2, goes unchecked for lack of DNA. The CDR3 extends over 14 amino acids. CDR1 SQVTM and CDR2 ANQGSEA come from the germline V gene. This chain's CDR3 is CSVDAGGLGNEQFF.

The CDR3 sequence: CASSLGRRANSPLHF. The genes are TRBV12-3 or TRBV12-4 and TRBJ1-6. CDR3 size: 15 residues.

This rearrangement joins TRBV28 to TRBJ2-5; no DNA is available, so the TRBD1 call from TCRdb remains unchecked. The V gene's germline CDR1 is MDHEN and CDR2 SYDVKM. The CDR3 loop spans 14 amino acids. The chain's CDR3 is CASSGRGVGETQYF. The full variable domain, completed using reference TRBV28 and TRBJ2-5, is DVKVTQSSRYLVKRTGEKVFLECVQDMDHENMFWYRQDPGLGLRLIYFSYDVKMKEKGDIPEGYSVSREKKERFSLILESASTNQTSMYLCASSGRGVGETQYFGPGTRLLVL.

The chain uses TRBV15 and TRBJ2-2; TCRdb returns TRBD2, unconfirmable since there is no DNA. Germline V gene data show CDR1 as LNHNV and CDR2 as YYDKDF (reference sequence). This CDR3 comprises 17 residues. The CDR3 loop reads CATSPRFSGGVSGELFF.

CDR3: CSAQGTGRWGYTF. V is TRBV29-1 and J is TRBJ1-2; TCRdb reports TRBD1, a call that lacks DNA to check it against. Germline V gene data show CDR1 as SQVTM and CDR2 as ANQGSEA. This CDR3 contains 13 residues.

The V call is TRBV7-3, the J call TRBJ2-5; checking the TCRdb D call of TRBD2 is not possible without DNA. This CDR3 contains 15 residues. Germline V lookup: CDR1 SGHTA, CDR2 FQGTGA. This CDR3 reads CASSLLDGPQETQYF.

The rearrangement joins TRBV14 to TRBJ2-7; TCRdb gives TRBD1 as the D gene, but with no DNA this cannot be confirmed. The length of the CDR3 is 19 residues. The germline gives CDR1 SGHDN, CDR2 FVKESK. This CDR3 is CASSQDQSTVGGLSGEQYF. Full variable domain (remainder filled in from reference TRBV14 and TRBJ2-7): EAGVTQFPSHSVIEKGQTVTLRCDPISGHDNLYWYRRVMGKEIKFLLHFVKESKQDESGMPNNRFLAERTGGTYSTLKVQPAELEDSGVYFCASSQDQSTVGGLSGEQYFGPGTRLTVT.

This CDR3 reads CASSLRPGQGALNTEAFF. J is TRBJ1-1 and V is TRBV14; TCRdb's D call, TRBD1, is unchecked because there is no DNA. The CDR3 runs to 18 residues. The germline V gene has CDR1 SGHDN and CDR2 FVKESK. The whole variable domain, filled in from reference TRBV14 and TRBJ1-1, reads EAGVTQFPSHSVIEKGQTVTLRCDPISGHDNLYWYRRVMGKEIKFLLHFVKESKQDESGMPNNRFLAERTGGTYSTLKVQPAELEDSGVYFCASSLRPGQGALNTEAFFGQGTRLTVV.

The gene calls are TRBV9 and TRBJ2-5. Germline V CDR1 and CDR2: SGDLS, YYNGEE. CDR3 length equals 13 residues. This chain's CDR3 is CASSVNDWETQYF.

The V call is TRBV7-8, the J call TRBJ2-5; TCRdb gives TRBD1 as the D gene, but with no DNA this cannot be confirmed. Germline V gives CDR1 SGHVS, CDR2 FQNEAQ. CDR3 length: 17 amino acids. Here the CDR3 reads CASSLFKQGWLKETQYF.

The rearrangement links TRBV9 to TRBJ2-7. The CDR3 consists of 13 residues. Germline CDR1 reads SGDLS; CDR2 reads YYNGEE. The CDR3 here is CASSVQGIYEQYF. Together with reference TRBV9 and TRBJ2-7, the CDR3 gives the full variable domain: DSGVTQTPKHLITATGQRVTLRCSPRSGDLSVYWYQQSLDQGLQFLIQYYNGEERAKGNILERFSAQQFPDLHSELNLSSLELGDSALYFCASSVQGIYEQYFGPGTRLTVT.

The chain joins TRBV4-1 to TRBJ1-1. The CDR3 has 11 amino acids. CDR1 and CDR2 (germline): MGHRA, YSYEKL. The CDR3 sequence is CASSQLGRAFF.

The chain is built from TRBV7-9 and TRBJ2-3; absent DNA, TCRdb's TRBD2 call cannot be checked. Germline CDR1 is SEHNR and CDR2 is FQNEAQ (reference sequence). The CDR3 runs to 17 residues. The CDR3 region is CASSHLTGPGPPDTQYF.

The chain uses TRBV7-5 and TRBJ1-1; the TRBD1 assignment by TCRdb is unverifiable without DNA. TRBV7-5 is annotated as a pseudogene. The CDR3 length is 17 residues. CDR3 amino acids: CISVSEAPAPMNTEAFF.

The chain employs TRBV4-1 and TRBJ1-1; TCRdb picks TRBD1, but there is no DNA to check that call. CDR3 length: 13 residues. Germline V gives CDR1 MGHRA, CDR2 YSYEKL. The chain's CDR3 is CASRSVPGTEAFF.

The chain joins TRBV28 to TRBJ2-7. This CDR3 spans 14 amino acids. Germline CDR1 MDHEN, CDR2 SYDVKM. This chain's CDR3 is CASSTTINSYEQYF.

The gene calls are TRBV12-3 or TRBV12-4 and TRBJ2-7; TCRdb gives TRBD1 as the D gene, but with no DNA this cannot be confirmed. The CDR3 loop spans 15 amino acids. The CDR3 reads CASSFRDRVIDEQYF.